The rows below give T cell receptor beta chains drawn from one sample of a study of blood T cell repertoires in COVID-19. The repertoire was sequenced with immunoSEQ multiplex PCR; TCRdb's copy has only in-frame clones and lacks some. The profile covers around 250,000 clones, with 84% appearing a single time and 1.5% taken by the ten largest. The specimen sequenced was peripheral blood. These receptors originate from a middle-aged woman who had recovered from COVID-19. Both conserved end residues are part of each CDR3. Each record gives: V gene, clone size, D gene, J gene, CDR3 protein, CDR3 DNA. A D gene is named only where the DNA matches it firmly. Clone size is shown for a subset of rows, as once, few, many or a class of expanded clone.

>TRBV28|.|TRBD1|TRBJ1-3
CASRLNRDREGNTIYF
TGTGCCAGCAGGCTAAACCGGGACAGGGAAGGAAACACCATATATTTT
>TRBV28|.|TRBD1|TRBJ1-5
CASTATGLSWQPQHF
TGTGCCAGCACAGCGACAGGGTTGTCATGGCAGCCCCAGCATTTT
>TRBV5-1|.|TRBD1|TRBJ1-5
CASSPGGGNQPQHF
TGCGCCAGCAGCCCAGGGGGTGGCAATCAGCCCCAGCATTTT
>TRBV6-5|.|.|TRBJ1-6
CASSYDRNSPLHF
TGTGCCAGCAGTTACGACAGGAATTCACCCCTCCACTTT
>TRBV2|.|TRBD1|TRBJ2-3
CASSWDRGTDTQYF
TGTGCCAGCAGTTGGGACAGGGGCACAGATACGCAGTATTTT
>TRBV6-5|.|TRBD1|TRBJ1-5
CASRDRGGIQPQHF
TGTGCCAGCAGGGACAGGGGCGGGATTCAGCCCCAGCATTTT
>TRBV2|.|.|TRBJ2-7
CASKYRVDEQYF
TGTGCCAGCAAATACAGGGTAGACGAGCAGTACTTC
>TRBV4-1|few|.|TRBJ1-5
CASTRGEARGQPQHF
TGCGCCAGCACCCGAGGGGAGGCCAGAGGTCAGCCCCAGCATTTT
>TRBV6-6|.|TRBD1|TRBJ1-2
CASSPPTGAHGYTF
TGTGCCAGCAGTCCACCGACAGGGGCCCATGGCTACACCTTC
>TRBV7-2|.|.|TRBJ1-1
CASRLRMNTEAFF
TGTGCCAGCAGATTGAGGATGAACACTGAAGCTTTCTTT
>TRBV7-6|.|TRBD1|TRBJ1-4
CASSVQGLPNEKLFF
TGTGCCAGCAGCGTACAGGGGTTACCTAATGAAAAACTGTTTTTT
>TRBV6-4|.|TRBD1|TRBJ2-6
CASSGDRVGSGANVLTF
TGTGCCAGCAGTGGTGACAGGGTAGGATCTGGGGCCAACGTCCTGACTTTC
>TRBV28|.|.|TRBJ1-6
CASSLGGAGSSPLHF
TGTGCCAGCAGTTTGGGGGGGGCGGGTAGTTCACCCCTCCACTTT
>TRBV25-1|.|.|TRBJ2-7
CASSEGGNYEQYF
TGTGCCAGCAGTGAAGGGGGGAACTACGAGCAGTACTTC
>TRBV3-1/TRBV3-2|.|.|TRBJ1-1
CASSDSGWTEAFF
TGTGCCAGCTCGGACAGTGGTTGGACTGAAGCTTTCTTT
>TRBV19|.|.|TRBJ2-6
CASSINVASSGANVLTF
TGTGCCAGTAGTATAAACGTAGCAAGCTCTGGGGCCAACGTCCTGACTTTC
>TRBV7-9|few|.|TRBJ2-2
CASSGDGRAANTGELFF
TGTGCCAGCAGCGGGGATGGCAGGGCCGCGAACACCGGGGAGCTGTTTTTT
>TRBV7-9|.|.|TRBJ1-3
CASSLAEAVRSGNTIYF
TGTGCCAGCAGCTTAGCAGAGGCGGTCCGCTCTGGAAACACCATATATTTT
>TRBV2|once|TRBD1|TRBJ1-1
CASSIRTGTAEAFF
TGTGCCAGCAGTATACGGACAGGAACGGCTGAAGCTTTCTTT
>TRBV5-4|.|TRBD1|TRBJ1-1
CASSNRQGSPEAFF
TGTGCCAGCAGCAACAGACAGGGGTCCCCTGAAGCTTTCTTT
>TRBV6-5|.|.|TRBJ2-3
CASSLGHRTDTQYF
TGTGCCAGCAGTCTCGGACACCGCACAGATACGCAGTATTTT
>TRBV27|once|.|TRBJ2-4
CASRAGTRDIQYF
TGTGCCAGCAGAGCCGGGACAAGAGACATTCAGTACTTC
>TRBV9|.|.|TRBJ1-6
CASSPTGGRGSPLHF
TGTGCCAGCAGCCCGACCGGGGGTAGGGGTTCACCCCTCCACTTT
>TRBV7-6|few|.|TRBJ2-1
CASSATGTGLGGQFF
TGTGCCAGCAGCGCAACAGGGACGGGTTTAGGTGGGCAGTTCTTC
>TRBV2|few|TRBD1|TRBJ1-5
CASSLIRDRALHF
TGTGCCAGCAGTCTGATCCGGGACAGGGCTTTGCATTTT
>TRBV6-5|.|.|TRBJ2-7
CASSYQRQSYEQYF
TGTGCCAGCAGTTACCAGAGGCAATCCTACGAGCAGTACTTC
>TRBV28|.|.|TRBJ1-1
CASSLLDRNTEAFF
TGTGCCAGCAGTCTACTCGACAGGAACACTGAAGCTTTCTTT
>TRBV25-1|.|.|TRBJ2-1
CASSEWANNNEQFF
TGTGCCAGCAGTGAATGGGCCAACAACAATGAGCAGTTCTTC
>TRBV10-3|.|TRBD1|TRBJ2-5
CAISVAGGGETQYF
TGTGCCATCAGTGTGGCAGGGGGTGGGGAGACCCAGTACTTC
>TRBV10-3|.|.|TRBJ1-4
CAISERIRGLKIEKLFF
TGTGCCATCAGTGAGCGTATAAGAGGCCTTAAAATAGAAAAACTGTTTTTT
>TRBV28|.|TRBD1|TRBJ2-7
CASSSHPGTGAYYEQYF
TGTGCCAGCAGTAGCCACCCCGGGACAGGAGCCTACTACGAGCAGTACTTC
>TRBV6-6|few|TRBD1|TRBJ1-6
CASSLWDRVGLNSPLHF
TGTGCCAGCAGTCTATGGGACAGGGTCGGGCTTAATTCACCCCTCCACTTT
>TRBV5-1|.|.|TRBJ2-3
CASSGTGDLGDTQYF
TGCGCCAGCAGCGGGACGGGGGACCTGGGGGATACGCAGTATTTT
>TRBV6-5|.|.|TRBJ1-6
CASMGGTSNSPLHF
TGTGCCAGCATGGGAGGGACATCTAATTCACCCCTCCACTTT
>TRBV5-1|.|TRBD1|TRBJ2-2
CASSSGLGGTGAGELFF
TGCGCCAGCAGCTCTGGCCTAGGAGGGACAGGGGCCGGGGAGCTGTTTTTT
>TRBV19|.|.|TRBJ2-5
CASSIRGQGEETQYF
TGTGCCAGTAGTATACGGGGGCAGGGGGAAGAGACCCAGTACTTC
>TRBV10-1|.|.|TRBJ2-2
CASSSVTGELFF
TGCGCCAGCTCGTCGGTTACCGGGGAGCTGTTTTTT
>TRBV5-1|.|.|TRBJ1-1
CASSLKSEGTEAFF
TGCGCCAGCAGCTTGAAGTCTGAGGGCACTGAAGCTTTCTTT
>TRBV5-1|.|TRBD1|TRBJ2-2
CASSTGQGVNTGELFF
TGCGCCAGCAGCACCGGCCAGGGGGTGAACACCGGGGAGCTGTTTTTT
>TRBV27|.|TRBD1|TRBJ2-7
CASGTGNLIPYEQYF
TGTGCCAGCGGGACAGGGAATTTGATCCCCTACGAGCAGTACTTC
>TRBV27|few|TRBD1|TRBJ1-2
CASRRDRGPNYGYTF
TGTGCCAGCAGGAGGGACAGGGGGCCTAACTATGGCTACACCTTC
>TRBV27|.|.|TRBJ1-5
CASTTGKNQPQHF
TGTGCCAGCACCACAGGGAAAAATCAGCCCCAGCATTTT
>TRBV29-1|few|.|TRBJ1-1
CSVVTLVSPISEAFF
TGCAGCGTTGTGACTCTAGTCAGTCCGATCTCTGAAGCTTTCTTT
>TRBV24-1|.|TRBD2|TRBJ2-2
CATRDGTSGGLNTGELFF
TGTGCCACCAGGGACGGGACTAGCGGGGGACTGAACACCGGGGAGCTGTTTTTT